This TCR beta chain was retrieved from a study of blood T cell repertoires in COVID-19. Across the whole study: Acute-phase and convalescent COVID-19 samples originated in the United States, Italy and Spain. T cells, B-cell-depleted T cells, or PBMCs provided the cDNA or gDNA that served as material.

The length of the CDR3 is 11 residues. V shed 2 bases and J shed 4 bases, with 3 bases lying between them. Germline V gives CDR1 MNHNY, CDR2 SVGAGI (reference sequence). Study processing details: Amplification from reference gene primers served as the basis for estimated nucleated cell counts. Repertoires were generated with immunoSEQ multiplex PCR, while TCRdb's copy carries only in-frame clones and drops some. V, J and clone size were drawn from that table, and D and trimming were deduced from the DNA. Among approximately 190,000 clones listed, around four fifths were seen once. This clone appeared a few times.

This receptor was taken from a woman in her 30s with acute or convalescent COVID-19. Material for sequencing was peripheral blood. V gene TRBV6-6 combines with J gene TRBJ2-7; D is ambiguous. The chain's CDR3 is CASSYRYEQYF. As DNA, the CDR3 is TGTGCCAGCAGTTACCGGTACGAGCAGTACTTC.